This paragraph covers one TCR beta chain sequence. Germline values: CDR1 SEHNR, CDR2 FQNEAQ (reference sequence). The CDR3 runs 15 residues. Trimming took off 7 bases at V and 0 bases at J, with 15 bases between the two ends. The sample belongs to a study of T-cell memory formation after mild COVID-19. Barcoded TCR alpha and TCR beta cDNA libraries with UMIs came from 5'RACE using constant-segment primers. TCRdb analysed the 5' RACE reads with MiXCR anew, one entry per CDR3 protein. Of more than 450,000 distinct CDR3 sequences listed, more than 15% are singletons. Sequenced material: PBMCs or a T cell subset sorted from them (not recorded which). The chain uses TRBV7-9 and TRBJ1-1; weak D call: TRBD1 (5 bases). This sequence originates from an adult woman who had mild COVID-19 (a few samples of this study predate the infection). Cell type and time point are not known. The CDR3 DNA is TGTGCCAGCACCTGGGAGGGGTTCATGAACACTGAAGCTTTCTTT. Its protein product is CASTWEGFMNTEAFF. The full variable domain, in which reference TRBV7-9 and TRBJ1-1 provide the parts outside the CDR3, is DTGVSQNPRHKITKRGQNVTFRCDPISEHNRLYWYRQTLGQGPEFLTYFQNEAQLEKSRLLSDRFSAERPKGSFSTLEIQRTEQGDSAMYLCASTWEGFMNTEAFFGQGTRLTVV.